This is a list of T cell receptor beta chains from one sample in a study of cytomegalovirus exposure and HLA in healthy donors. Libraries were prepared by immunoSEQ multiplex PCR; TCRdb keeps only in-frame clonotypes and omits some of them. The profile shows 100,000 to 150,000 clones, more than 65% of them singletons. The material sequenced was PBMCs. The source of these receptors is a man between 18 and 35 years old in good health and CMV-seronegative. Both conserved end residues are part of each CDR3. D genes are given only for firm matches. A row's size may be missing; if present it is once, few, many or a size class.

TRBV6-5	TRBJ1-1	.	.	13	CASTQQGNTEAFF	TGTGCCAGCACCCAACAGGGGAACACTGAAGCTTTCTTT
TRBV7-9	TRBJ2-6	.	.	17	CASSQLARVAGANVLTF	TGTGCCAGCAGTCAACTCGCCAGGGTCGCTGGGGCCAACGTCCTGACTTTC
TRBV9	TRBJ1-2	few	TRBD1	16	CASSPFRTGTNYGYTF	TGTGCCAGCAGCCCATTCCGGACAGGTACTAACTATGGCTACACCTTC
TRBV5-1	TRBJ1-1	.	TRBD1	15	CASSSDPGTGTEAFF	TGCGCCAGCAGCTCAGACCCGGGGACAGGAACTGAAGCTTTCTTT
TRBV19	TRBJ1-2	few	TRBD1	13	CASTLTGGYGYTF	TGTGCCAGTACCCTGACAGGGGGCTATGGCTACACCTTC
TRBV15	TRBJ2-7	few	TRBD1	16	CATSGHQTGIPYEQYF	TGTGCCACCAGCGGACACCAGACAGGGATCCCCTACGAGCAGTACTTC
TRBV10-1	TRBJ2-1	few	TRBD2	18	CASSDSTSGGPTGDEQFF	TGCGCCAGCAGTGATTCGACTAGCGGGGGCCCAACCGGAGATGAGCAGTTCTTC
TRBV2	TRBJ2-5	once	TRBD1	16	CASSEILGDRAETQYF	TGTGCCAGCAGTGAAATTTTAGGGGACAGGGCGGAGACCCAGTACTTC
TRBV28	TRBJ1-5	.	.	16	CASSFGRLGIYQPQHF	TGTGCCAGCAGTTTTGGTCGCCTCGGGATTTATCAGCCCCAGCATTTT
TRBV27	TRBJ1-1	.	.	16	CASSSYISLGGTEAFF	TGTGCCAGCAGTTCTTATATTTCCCTCGGGGGGACTGAAGCTTTCTTT
TRBV19	TRBJ2-6	.	TRBD1	15	CASSSQGSGANVLTF	TGTGCCAGTAGCTCACAGGGGTCTGGGGCCAACGTCCTGACTTTC
TRBV11-2	TRBJ1-3	.	.	13	CASSLAYPNTIYF	TGTGCCAGCAGCTTAGCCTACCCCAACACCATATATTTT
TRBV6-5	TRBJ1-1	.	.	14	CASRPNPGNSEAFF	TGTGCCAGCAGGCCGAACCCAGGGAACTCGGAAGCTTTCTTT
TRBV5-1	TRBJ1-1	.	TRBD1	18	CASSLTGTGGRSNTEAFF	TGCGCCAGCAGCTTGACTGGGACAGGGGGAAGGTCGAACACTGAAGCTTTCTTT
TRBV6-4	TRBJ2-3	few	.	14	CASSERGSTDTQYF	TGTGCCAGCAGTGAGCGGGGTTCCACAGATACGCAGTATTTT
TRBV9	TRBJ1-1	.	TRBD1	17	CASSVMSPGGSDTEAFF	TGTGCCAGCAGCGTAATGTCCCCAGGGGGTAGTGACACTGAAGCTTTCTTT
TRBV7-9	TRBJ1-3	.	.	14	CASSSQGSRNTIYF	TGTGCCAGCAGCTCCCAGGGTTCCAGAAACACCATATATTTT
TRBV18	TRBJ1-2	.	.	14	CASSTKTESYGYTF	TGTGCCAGCTCAACAAAGACAGAGAGCTATGGCTACACCTTC
TRBV7-9	TRBJ1-5	.	.	12	CATTWGDQPQHF	TGTGCCACCACTTGGGGAGATCAGCCCCAGCATTTT
TRBV4-3	TRBJ1-4	.	.	15	CASSQDSGWSEKLFF	TGCGCCAGCAGCCAAGACTCGGGATGGAGTGAAAAACTGTTTTTT
TRBV7-8	TRBJ2-3	.	TRBD2	15	CASRATSGATDTQYF	TGTGCCAGTCGCGCGACTAGCGGGGCTACAGATACGCAGTATTTT
TRBV7-2	TRBJ2-5	once	TRBD2	19	CASSLVSGGLAGGRETQYF	TGTGCCAGCAGCTTAGTCTCTGGGGGACTAGCGGGGGGGAGGGAGACCCAGTACTTC
TRBV4-3	TRBJ2-6	.	TRBD2	17	CASSQDREASGANVLTF	TGCGCCAGCAGCCAAGATCGGGAGGCATCTGGGGCCAACGTCCTGACTTTC
TRBV10-1	TRBJ2-1	.	TRBD2	15	CASSTGGASYNEQFF	TGCGCCAGCAGCACGGGGGGGGCCTCCTACAATGAGCAGTTCTTC
TRBV6-4	TRBJ1-1	.	.	14	CASSENMGRTEAFF	TGTGCCAGCAGTGAGAATATGGGGCGGACTGAAGCTTTCTTT
TRBV4-2	TRBJ2-7	.	TRBD1	15	CASSQDGTDPYEQYF	TGTGCCAGCAGCCAAGATGGGACAGACCCCTACGAGCAGTACTTC
TRBV7-9	TRBJ1-2	.	TRBD1	18	CASSLFSTGPAPLYGYTF	TGTGCCAGCAGCTTATTTTCGACAGGGCCCGCACCTCTCTATGGCTACACCTTC
TRBV5-4	TRBJ2-2	.	.	15	CASSLRGAGTGELFF	TGTGCCAGCAGCTTGCGGGGGGCCGGCACCGGGGAGCTGTTTTTT
TRBV19	TRBJ2-2	.	.	14	CASSGRQNTGELFF	TGTGCCAGTAGTGGGAGGCAGAACACCGGGGAGCTGTTTTTT